This T cell receptor beta chain was identified in a study of CD4 and CD8 cells across lung adenocarcinoma regions. Trimming removed 2 bases from V and 7 bases from J, with 8 bases in between. This CDR3 is 13 amino acids long. Germline CDR1 KGHDR, CDR2 SFDVKD. TCRdb reprocessed the PCR reads via MiXCR and lists one record per CDR3 protein. Of some 20,000 distinct CDR3 sequences listed, 46% are singletons. Samples came from patients with localized non-small cell lung adenocarcinoma. The chain employs TRBV24-1 and TRBJ2-1; D is possibly TRBD1 (6 bases). Input material: CD4+ T cells from the margin of a lung tumor. The sequence was collected from a male donor with lung adenocarcinoma. The CD4 and CD8 labels of this study may be unreliable. CDR3 region: CATSDYRVNEQFF. The CDR3 DNA is TGTGCCACCAGTGATTACAGGGTTAATGAGCAGTTCTTC.